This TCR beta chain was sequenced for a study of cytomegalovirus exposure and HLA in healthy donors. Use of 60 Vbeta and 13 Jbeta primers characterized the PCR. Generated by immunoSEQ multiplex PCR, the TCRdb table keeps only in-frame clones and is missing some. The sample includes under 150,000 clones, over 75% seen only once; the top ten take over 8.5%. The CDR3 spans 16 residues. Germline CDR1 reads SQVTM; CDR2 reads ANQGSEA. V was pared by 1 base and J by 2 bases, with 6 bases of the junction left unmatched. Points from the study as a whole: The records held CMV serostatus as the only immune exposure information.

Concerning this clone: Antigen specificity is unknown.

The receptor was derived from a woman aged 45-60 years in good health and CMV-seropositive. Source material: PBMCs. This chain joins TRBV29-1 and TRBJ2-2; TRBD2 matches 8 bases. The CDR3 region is CSVEGERGRNTGELFF. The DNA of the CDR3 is TGCAGCGTTGAAGGGGAGCGGGGGCGAAACACCGGGGAGCTGTTTTTT.